This T cell receptor (beta chain) was sequenced during a study of fetal regulatory T cell absence and autoimmunity. Overall study: Without clinical diabetes, IPEX patients showed exocrine pancreas autoimmunity.

Sequencing was at survey level. Here immunoSEQ multiplex PCR was the method, and the copy in TCRdb shows in-frame clones only, minus some. The table has about 46,000 clones, about four fifths seen once; the top ten hold 0.35% to 0.45%. Study observations and caveats: Some top pancreas TCR clones were over 95-fold enriched versus cord blood. Pancreas and cord blood did not differ much in TRB family usage.

Concerning this clone: The antigen is not known.

This CDR3 has 15 amino acids. CDR1 and CDR2 (germline): LNHDA, SQIVND (reference sequence). The V end was cut by 3 bases, the J end by 4 bases, with 13 bases between. The receptor comes from a newborn boy with IPEX syndrome. Sequences were obtained from cord blood. V usage is TRBV19 and J usage is TRBJ1-5; weak D call: TRBD1 (6 bases). CDR3 nucleotides: TGTGCCAGTAGTATGAGGGCAGGGGAAAATCAGCCCCAGCATTTT. Translation gives CASSMRAGENQPQHF.